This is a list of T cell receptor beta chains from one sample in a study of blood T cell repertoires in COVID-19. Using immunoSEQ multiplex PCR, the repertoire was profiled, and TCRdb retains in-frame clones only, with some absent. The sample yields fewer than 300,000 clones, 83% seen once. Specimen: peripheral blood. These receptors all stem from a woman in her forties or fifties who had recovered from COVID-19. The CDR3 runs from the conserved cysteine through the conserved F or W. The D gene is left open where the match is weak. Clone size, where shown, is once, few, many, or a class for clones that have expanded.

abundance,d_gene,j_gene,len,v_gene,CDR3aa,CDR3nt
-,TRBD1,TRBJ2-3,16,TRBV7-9,CASSRQGAPGTDTQYF,TGTGCCAGCAGCCGACAGGGGGCGCCCGGCACAGATACGCAGTATTTT
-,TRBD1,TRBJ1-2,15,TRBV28,CASSPPMGRGLGYTF,TGTGCCAGCAGTCCCCCTATGGGCAGGGGGCTTGGCTACACCTTC
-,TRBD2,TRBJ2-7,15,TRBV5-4,CASSTGLAAYYEQYF,TGTGCCAGCAGCACAGGACTAGCGGCTTACTACGAGCAGTACTTC
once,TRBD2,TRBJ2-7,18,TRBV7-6,CASSLESPSAGGSYEQYF,TGTGCCAGCAGCTTAGAGTCACCTTCCGCCGGGGGGTCCTACGAGCAGTACTTC
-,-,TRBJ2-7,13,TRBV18,CASSPPGGYEQYF,TGTGCCAGCTCACCACCAGGGGGCTACGAGCAGTACTTC
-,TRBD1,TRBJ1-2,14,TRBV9,CASSPGGSNYGYTF,TGTGCCAGCAGCCCAGGGGGCAGTAACTATGGCTACACCTTC
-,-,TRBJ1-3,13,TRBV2,CASNRGEGNTIYF,TGTGCCAGCAATAGAGGAGAGGGAAACACCATATATTTT
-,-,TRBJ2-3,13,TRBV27,CASSLINSDTQYF,TGTGCCAGCAGTCTAATTAACTCAGATACGCAGTATTTT
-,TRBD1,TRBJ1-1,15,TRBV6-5,CASSSQGAGNTEAFF,TGTGCCAGCAGCTCCCAGGGGGCTGGAAACACTGAAGCTTTCTTT
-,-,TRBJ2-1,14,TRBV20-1,CSASRLAPYNEQFF,TGCAGTGCTAGTAGATTAGCTCCCTACAATGAGCAGTTCTTC
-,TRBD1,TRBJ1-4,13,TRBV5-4,CASSSPGQEKLFF,TGTGCCAGCAGCTCACCGGGACAGGAAAAACTGTTTTTT
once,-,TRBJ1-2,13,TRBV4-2,CASSQSLFYGYTF,TGTGCCAGCAGCCAATCCCTGTTCTATGGCTACACCTTC
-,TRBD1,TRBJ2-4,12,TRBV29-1,CSVRDRKNIQYF,TGCAGCGTCCGGGACAGGAAAAACATTCAGTACTTC
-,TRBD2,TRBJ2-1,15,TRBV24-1,CATSALGLAGEERFF,TGTGCCACCAGTGCCCTCGGGCTAGCGGGTGAGGAGCGGTTCTTC
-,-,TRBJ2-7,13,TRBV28,CASSLSRPYEQYF,TGTGCCAGCAGTTTATCCAGGCCCTACGAGCAGTACTTC
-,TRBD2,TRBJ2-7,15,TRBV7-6,CASTSTSGGSYEQYF,TGTGCCAGCACGTCGACTAGCGGGGGGTCCTACGAGCAGTACTTC
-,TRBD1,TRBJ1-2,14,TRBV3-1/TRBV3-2,CASSHGDRGYGYTF,TGTGCCAGCAGCCATGGGGACAGGGGGTATGGCTACACCTTC
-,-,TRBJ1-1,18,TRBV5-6,CASSSAIYRVGRNTEAFF,TGTGCCAGCAGCTCGGCCATATACAGGGTGGGTAGGAACACTGAAGCTTTCTTT
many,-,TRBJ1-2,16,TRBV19,CASRPRGTKGREGYTF,TGTGCCAGTAGACCCCGAGGGACCAAGGGGAGGGAAGGCTACACCTTC
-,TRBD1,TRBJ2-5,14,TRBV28,CASRKTGNQETQYF,TGTGCCAGCCGCAAGACAGGGAACCAAGAGACCCAGTACTTC
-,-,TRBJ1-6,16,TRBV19,CASSLGRDSYNSPLHF,TGTGCCAGTAGTTTGGGCCGCGACTCCTATAATTCACCCCTCCACTTT
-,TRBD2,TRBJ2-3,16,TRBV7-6,CASSLVGGTGTDTQYF,TGTGCCAGCAGCTTAGTCGGGGGGACCGGCACAGATACGCAGTATTTT
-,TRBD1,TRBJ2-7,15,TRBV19,CASSITPGQGDEQYF,TGTGCCAGTAGTATTACTCCGGGACAGGGAGACGAGCAGTACTTC
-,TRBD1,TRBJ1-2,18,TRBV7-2,CASSLGVGTGRANYGYTF,TGTGCCAGCAGCTTAGGGGTGGGGACAGGGCGAGCTAACTATGGCTACACCTTC
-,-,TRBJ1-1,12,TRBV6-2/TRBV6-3,CASSYRATEAFF,TGTGCCAGCAGTTACAGAGCCACCGAAGCTTTCTTT
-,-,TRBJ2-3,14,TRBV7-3,CASGMGPSTDTQYF,TGTGCCAGCGGGATGGGGCCTAGCACAGATACGCAGTATTTT
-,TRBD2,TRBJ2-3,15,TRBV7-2,CASSFSGSPWNTQYF,TGTGCCAGCAGCTTTAGCGGGAGCCCATGGAATACGCAGTATTTT
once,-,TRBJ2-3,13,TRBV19,CASSRQGTDTQYF,TGTGCCAGTAGCCGACAAGGCACAGATACGCAGTATTTT
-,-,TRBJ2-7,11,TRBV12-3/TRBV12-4,CASSPGVEQYF,TGTGCCAGCTCCCCCGGGGTCGAGCAGTACTTC
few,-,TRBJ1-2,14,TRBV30,CAWSPKGSSYGYTF,TGTGCCTGGAGTCCCAAGGGGTCCTCCTATGGCTACACCTTC
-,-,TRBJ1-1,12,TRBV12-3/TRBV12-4,CASSPPVVEAFF,TGTGCCAGCAGTCCCCCGGTTGTTGAAGCTTTCTTT
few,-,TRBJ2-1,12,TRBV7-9,CASNEGYNEQFF,TGTGCCAGCAATGAGGGCTACAATGAGCAGTTCTTC
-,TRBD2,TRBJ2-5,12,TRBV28,CASTAGGVAQYF,TGTGCCAGCACCGCGGGAGGGGTGGCCCAGTACTTC
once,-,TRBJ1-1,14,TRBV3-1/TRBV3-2,CASSHVNSDSEAFF,TGTGCCAGCAGCCATGTTAACTCGGACTCTGAAGCTTTCTTT
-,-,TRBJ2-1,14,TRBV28,CASSFRGTYNEQFF,TGTGCCAGCAGTTTTCGGGGAACCTACAATGAGCAGTTCTTC
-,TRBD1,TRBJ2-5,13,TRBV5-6,CASSPDRVETQYF,TGTGCCAGCAGTCCGGACAGGGTGGAGACCCAGTACTTC
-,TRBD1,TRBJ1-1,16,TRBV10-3,CAIRGGQGAENTEAFF,TGTGCCATTAGGGGGGGACAGGGGGCGGAAAACACTGAAGCTTTCTTT
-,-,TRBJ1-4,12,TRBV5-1,CASSLVGGKLFF,TGCGCCAGCAGCTTGGTGGGGGGAAAACTGTTTTTT
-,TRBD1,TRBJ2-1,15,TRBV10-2,CATAFQGAVYNEQFF,TGCGCCACCGCCTTTCAGGGGGCCGTCTACAATGAGCAGTTCTTC
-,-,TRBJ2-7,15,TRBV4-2,CASSQGGTGTYEQYF,TGTGCCAGCAGCCAGGGCGGGACCGGTACCTACGAGCAGTACTTC
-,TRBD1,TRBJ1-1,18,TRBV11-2,CASSLALGQGVRSTEAFF,TGTGCCAGCAGCTTAGCATTAGGACAGGGGGTTAGGAGCACTGAAGCTTTCTTT
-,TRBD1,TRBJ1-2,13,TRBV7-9,CASSLAGQGGYTF,TGTGCCAGCAGCCTAGCGGGACAGGGTGGCTACACCTTC
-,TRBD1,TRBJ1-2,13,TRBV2,CASSGARQGGYTF,TGTGCCAGCAGTGGAGCGAGACAGGGCGGCTACACCTTC
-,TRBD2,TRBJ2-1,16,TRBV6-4,CASSATGTSGSDEQFF,TGTGCCAGCTCGGCTACCGGGACTAGCGGGAGCGATGAGCAGTTCTTC
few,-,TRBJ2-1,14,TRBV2,CASTGTFSYNEQFF,TGTGCCAGCACAGGGACTTTCTCCTACAATGAGCAGTTCTTC
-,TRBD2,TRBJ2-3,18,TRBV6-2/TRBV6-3,CASSVTTRGGQSTDTQYF,TGTGCCAGCAGCGTGACGACTCGGGGGGGCCAAAGCACAGATACGCAGTATTTT
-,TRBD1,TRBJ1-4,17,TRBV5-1,CASSPVPGQGTNEKLFF,TGCGCCAGCAGCCCGGTCCCGGGACAGGGAACTAATGAAAAACTGTTTTTT
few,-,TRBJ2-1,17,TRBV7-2,CASSLIAFLSSYNEQFF,TGTGCCAGCAGCCTCATAGCGTTTCTGAGCTCCTACAATGAGCAGTTCTTC
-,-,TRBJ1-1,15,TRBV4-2,CASSQEIADSTEAFF,TGTGCCAGCAGCCAAGAAATTGCCGACTCCACTGAAGCTTTCTTT
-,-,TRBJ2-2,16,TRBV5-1,CASSSGGASVTGELFF,TGCGCCAGCAGCTCGGGTGGCGCATCCGTTACCGGGGAGCTGTTTTTT
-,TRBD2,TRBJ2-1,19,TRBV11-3,CASSLETSGRTSFTIEQFF,TGTGCCAGCAGCTTAGAGACTAGCGGGAGGACTTCTTTTACGATTGAGCAGTTCTTC
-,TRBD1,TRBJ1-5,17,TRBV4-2,CASSQDSGRGSNQPQHF,TGTGCCAGCAGCCAAGATAGTGGCAGGGGGTCCAATCAGCCCCAGCATTTT
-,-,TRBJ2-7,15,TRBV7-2,CASSLSSVGGYEQYF,TGTGCCAGCAGCTTATCGTCGGTCGGAGGGTACGAGCAGTACTTC
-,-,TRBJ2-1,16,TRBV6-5,CASSYSTGVILNEQFF,TGTGCCAGCAGTTACTCGACGGGGGTAATACTCAATGAGCAGTTCTTC
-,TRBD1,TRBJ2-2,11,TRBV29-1,CSVDRAGELFF,TGCAGCGTAGACAGGGCCGGGGAGCTGTTTTTT
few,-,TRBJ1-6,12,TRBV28,CASVRGNSPLHF,TGTGCCAGCGTTCGGGGGAATTCACCCCTCCACTTT
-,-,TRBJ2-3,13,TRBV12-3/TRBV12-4,CASSLAHQDTQYF,TGTGCCAGCAGTTTAGCGCATCAGGATACGCAGTATTTT
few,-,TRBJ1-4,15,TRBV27,CASSFQTGSGEKLFF,TGTGCCAGCAGTTTTCAAACAGGGAGTGGAGAAAAACTGTTTTTT
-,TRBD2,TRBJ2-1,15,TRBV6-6,CASSPLSGTYNEQFF,TGTGCCAGCAGCCCTCTTAGCGGGACCTACAATGAGCAGTTCTTC
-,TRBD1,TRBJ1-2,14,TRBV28,CASSSSTGRNGYTF,TGTGCCAGCAGTTCCTCGACAGGGAGGAATGGCTACACCTTC